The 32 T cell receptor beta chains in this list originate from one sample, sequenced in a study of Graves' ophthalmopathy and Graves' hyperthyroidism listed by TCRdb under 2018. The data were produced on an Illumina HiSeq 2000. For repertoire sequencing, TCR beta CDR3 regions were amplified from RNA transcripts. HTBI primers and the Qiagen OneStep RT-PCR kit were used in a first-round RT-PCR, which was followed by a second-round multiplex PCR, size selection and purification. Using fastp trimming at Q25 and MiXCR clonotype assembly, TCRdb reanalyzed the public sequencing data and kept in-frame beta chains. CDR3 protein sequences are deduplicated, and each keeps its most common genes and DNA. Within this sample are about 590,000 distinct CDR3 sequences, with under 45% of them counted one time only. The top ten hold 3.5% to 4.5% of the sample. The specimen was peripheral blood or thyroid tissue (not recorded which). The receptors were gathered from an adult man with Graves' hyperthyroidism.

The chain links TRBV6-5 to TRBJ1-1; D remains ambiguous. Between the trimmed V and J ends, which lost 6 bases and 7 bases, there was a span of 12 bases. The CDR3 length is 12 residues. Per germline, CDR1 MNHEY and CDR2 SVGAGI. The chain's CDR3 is CASSLGLGEAFF. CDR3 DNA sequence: TGTGCCAGCAGCTTGGGTCTGGGTGAAGCTTTCTTT.

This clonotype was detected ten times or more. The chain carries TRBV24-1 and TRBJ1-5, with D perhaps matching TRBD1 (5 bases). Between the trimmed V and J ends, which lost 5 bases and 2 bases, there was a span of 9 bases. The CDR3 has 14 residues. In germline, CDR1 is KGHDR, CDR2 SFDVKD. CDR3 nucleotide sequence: TGTGCCACCAGTGGCTTACAGGGCAATCAGCCCCAGCATTTT. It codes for CATSGLQGNQPQHF.

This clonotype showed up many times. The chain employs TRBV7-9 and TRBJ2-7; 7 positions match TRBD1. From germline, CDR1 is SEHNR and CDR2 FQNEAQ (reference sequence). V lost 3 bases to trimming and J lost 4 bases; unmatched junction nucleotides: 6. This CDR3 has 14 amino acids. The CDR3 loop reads CASSFAGTDYEQYF. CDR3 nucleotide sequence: TGTGCCAGCAGCTTCGCCGGGACAGATTACGAGCAGTACTTC.

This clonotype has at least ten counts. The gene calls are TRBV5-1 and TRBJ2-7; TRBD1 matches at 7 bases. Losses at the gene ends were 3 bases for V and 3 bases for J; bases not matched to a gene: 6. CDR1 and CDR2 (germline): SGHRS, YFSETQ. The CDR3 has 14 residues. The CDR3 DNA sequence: TGCGCCAGCAGCTCGACGGGACAGAGCTACGAGCAGTACTTC. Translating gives CASSSTGQSYEQYF.

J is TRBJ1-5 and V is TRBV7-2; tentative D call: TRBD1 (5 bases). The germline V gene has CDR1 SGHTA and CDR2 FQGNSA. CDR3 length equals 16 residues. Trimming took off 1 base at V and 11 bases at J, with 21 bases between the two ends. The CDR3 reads CASSLEGRLVGETQHF. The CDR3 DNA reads TGTGCCAGCAGCTTAGAGGGACGACTAGTCGGTGAGACCCAGCATTTT.

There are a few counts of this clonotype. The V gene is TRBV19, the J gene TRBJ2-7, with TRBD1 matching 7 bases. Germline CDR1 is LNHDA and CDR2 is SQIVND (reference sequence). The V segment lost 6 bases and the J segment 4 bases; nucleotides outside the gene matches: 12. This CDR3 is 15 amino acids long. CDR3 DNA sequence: TGTGCCAGTAGGCCTAACGACAGGGCGGAATACGAGCAGTACTTC. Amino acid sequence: CASRPNDRAEYEQYF.

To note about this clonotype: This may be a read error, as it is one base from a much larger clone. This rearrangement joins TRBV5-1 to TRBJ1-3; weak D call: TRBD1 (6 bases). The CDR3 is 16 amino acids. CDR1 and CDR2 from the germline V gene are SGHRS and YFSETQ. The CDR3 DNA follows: TGCGTCAGCAGCTTGGATACAGGGCCTGCTGGAAACACCATATATTTT. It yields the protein CVSSLDTGPAGNTIYF.

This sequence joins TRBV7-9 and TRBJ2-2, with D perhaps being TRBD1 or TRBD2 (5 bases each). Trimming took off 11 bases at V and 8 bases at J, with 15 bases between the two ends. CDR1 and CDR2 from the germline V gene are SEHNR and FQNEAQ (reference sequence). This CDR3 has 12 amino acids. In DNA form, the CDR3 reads TGTGCCTGGACCCTAGGGGAGGGGGAGCTGTTTTTT. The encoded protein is CAWTLGEGELFF.

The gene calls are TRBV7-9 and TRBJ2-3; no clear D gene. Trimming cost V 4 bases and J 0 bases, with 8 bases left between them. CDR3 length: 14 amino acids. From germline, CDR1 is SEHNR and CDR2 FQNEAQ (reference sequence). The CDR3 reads CASSSTASTDTQYF. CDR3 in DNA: TGTGCCAGCAGCTCCACAGCTAGCACAGATACGCAGTATTTT. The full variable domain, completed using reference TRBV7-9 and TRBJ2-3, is DTGVSQNPRHKITKRGQNVTFRCDPISEHNRLYWYRQTLGQGPEFLTYFQNEAQLEKSRLLSDRFSAERPKGSFSTLEIQRTEQGDSAMYLCASSSTASTDTQYFGPGTRLTVL.

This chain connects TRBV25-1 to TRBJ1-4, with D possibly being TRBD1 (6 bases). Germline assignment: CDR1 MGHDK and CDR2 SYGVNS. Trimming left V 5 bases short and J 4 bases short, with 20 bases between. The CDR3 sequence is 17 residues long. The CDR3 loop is CASSLSIYRVDNEKLFF. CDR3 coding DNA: TGTGCCAGCAGTTTATCCATTTACAGGGTTGATAATGAAAAACTGTTTTTT.

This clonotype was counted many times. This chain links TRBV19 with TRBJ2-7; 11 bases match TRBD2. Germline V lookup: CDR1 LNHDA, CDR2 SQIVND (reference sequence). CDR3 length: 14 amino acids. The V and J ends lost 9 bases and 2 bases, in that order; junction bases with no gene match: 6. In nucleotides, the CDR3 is TGTGCCAGCAGTCCGGGACTAGCGGCCTACGAGCAGTACTTC. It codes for CASSPGLAAYEQYF.

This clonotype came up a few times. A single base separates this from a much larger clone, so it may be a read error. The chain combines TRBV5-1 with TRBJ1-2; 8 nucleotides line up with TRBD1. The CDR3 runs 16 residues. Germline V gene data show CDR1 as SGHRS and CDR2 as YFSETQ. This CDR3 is CASSSTGQGLNYGCTF. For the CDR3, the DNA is TGCGCCAGCAGCTCCACCGGACAGGGCCTTAACTATGGCTGCACCTTC.

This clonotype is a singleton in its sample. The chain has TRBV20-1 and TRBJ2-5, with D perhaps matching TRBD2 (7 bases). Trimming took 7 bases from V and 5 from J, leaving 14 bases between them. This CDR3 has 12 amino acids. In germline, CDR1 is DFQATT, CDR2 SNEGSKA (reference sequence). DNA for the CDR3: TGCAGTGTCCCGGGGGGCCTGGAGACCCAGTACTTC. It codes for CSVPGGLETQYF.

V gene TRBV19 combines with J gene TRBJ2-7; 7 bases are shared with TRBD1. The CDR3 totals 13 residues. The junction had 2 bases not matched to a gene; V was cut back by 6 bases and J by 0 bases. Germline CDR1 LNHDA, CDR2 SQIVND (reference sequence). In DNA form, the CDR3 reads TGTGCCAGTAGGGACAGGTACTCCTACGAGCAGTACTTC. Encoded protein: CASRDRYSYEQYF.

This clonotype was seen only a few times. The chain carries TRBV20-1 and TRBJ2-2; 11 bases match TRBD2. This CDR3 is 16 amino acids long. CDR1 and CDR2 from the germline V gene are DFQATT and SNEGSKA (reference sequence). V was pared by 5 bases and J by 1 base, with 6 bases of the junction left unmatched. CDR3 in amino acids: CSAVSGGALNTGELFF. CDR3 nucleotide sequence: TGCAGTGCTGTTAGCGGGGGGGCCCTGAACACCGGGGAGCTGTTTTTT.

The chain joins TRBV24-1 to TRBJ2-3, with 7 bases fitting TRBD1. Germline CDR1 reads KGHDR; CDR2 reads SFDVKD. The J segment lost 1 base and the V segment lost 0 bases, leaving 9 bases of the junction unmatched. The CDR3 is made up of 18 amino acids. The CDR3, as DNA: TGTGCCACCAGTGATTTGCAACCCACAGGGGTCGGCACAGATACGCAGTATTTT. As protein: CATSDLQPTGVGTDTQYF.

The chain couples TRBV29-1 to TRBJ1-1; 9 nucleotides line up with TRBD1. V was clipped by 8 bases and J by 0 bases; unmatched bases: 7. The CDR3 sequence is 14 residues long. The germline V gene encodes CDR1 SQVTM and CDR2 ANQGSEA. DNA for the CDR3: TGCAGCTTACCCGGGACAGGGATGAACACTGAAGCTTTCTTT. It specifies CSLPGTGMNTEAFF.

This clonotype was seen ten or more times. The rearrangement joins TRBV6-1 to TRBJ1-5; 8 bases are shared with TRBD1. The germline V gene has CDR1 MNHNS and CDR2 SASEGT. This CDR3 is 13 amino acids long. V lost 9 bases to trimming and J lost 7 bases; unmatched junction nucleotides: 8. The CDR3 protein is CASEDRVGQPQHF. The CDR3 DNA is TGTGCCAGTGAGGACAGGGTCGGACAGCCCCAGCATTTT.

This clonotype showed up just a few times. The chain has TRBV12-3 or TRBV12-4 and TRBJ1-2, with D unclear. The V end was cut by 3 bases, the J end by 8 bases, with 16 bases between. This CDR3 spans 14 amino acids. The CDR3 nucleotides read TGTGCCAGCAGTTTTAAACTGGGTGGTGGAGGCTACACCTTC. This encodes CASSFKLGGGGYTF.

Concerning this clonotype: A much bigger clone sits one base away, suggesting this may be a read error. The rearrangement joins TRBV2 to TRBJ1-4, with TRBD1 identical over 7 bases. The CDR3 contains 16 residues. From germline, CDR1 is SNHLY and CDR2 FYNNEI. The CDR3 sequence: CASGEAEVSRGQKLFF. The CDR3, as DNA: TGTGCCAGCGGTGAAGCGGAGGTTTCAAGGGGGCAAAAACTGTTTTTT.

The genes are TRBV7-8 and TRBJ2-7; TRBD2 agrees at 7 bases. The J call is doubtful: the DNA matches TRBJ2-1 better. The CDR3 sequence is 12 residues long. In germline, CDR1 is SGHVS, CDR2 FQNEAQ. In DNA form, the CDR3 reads TGTGCCAGCACCCACGGGGGGAATGAGCAGTTCTTC. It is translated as CASTHGGNEQFF.

CDR3 nucleotides: TGTGCCGCCAGTGAGGACCCTGGGGCCAACGTCCTGACTTTC. This gives the protein CAASEDPGANVLTF. The chain recombines TRBV19 with TRBJ2-6; D remains unclear. Germline V CDR1 and CDR2: LNHDA, SQIVND (reference sequence). The CDR3 spans 14 residues. The V end lost 11 bases, the J end lost 2 bases, and 13 bases lay between the germline ends.

The CDR3 reads CASSFGHLPTDTQYF. Written as DNA, the CDR3 is TGTGCCAGCAGCTTTGGACACCTCCCCACAGATACGCAGTATTTT. The rearrangement uses TRBV5-6 and TRBJ2-3; D is perhaps TRBD1 (5 bases). Trimming took 2 bases from V and 2 from J, leaving 12 bases between them. Germline CDR1 SGHDT, CDR2 YYEEEE. This CDR3 spans 15 amino acids.

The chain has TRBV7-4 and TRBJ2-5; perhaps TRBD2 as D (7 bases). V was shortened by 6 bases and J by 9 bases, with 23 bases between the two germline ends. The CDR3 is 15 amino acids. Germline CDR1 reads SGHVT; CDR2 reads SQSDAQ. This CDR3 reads CASSSNREGNQPQYF. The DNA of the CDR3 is TGTGCCAGCAGTTCCAACAGGGAGGGCAATCAGCCCCAGTACTTC. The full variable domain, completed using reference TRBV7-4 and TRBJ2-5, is GAGVSQSPRYKVAKRGRDVALRCDSISGHVTLYWYRQTLGQGSEVLTYSQSDAQRDKSGRPSGRFSAERPERSVSTLKIQRTEQGDSAVYLCASSSNREGNQPQYFGPGTRLLVL.

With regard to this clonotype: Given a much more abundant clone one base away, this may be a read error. CDR3: CASSPQGAVTEELFF. CDR3 DNA sequence: TGTGCCAGCAGTCCACAGGGGGCCGTCACCGAGGAGCTGTTTTTT. The chain couples TRBV25-1 to TRBJ2-2; TRBD1 matches 9 bases. Germline V gene sequence: CDR1 MGHDK, CDR2 SYGVNS. This CDR3 has 15 residues.

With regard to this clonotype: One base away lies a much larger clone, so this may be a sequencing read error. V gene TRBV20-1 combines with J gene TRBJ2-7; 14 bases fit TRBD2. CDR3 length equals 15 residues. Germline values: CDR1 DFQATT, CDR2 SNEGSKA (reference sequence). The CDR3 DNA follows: TGCAGTGCTAGACGGACTAGCGGGGGGTTCTACGGGCAGTACTTC. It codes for CSARRTSGGFYGQYF.

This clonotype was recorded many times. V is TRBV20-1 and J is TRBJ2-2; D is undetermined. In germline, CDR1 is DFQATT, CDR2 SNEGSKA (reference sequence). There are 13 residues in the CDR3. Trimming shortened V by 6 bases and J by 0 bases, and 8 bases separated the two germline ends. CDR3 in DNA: TGCAGTGCCCGAGGACCGAACACCGGGGAGCTGTTTTTT. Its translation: CSARGPNTGELFF.

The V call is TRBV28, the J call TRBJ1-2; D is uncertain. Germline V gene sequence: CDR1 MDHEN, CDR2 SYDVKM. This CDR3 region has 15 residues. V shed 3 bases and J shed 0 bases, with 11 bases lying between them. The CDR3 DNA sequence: TGTGCCAGCAGTTTCGGAGGCGGTACTAACTATGGCTACACCTTC. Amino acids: CASSFGGGTNYGYTF.

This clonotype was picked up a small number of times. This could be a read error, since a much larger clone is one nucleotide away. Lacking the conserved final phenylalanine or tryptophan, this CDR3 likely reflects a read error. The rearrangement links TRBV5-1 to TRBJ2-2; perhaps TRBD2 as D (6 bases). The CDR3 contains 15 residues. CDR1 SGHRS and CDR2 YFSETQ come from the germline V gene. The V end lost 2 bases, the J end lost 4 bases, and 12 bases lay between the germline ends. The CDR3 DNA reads TGCGCCAGCAGCTTAATTCAGGGAGGCACCGGGGAGCTGTTTCTT. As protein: CASSLIQGGTGELFL.

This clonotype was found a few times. CDR3 in amino acids: CASSPGQTNSPLHF. The DNA of the CDR3 is TGCGCCAGCAGCCCGGGACAGACGAATTCACCCCTCCACTTT. The rearrangement joins TRBV5-1 to TRBJ1-6; 7 bases map to TRBD1. The CDR3 length is 14 residues. Per the germline V gene, CDR1 is SGHRS and CDR2 is YFSETQ. Trimming cost V 4 bases and J 7 bases; bases outside gene matches: 5.

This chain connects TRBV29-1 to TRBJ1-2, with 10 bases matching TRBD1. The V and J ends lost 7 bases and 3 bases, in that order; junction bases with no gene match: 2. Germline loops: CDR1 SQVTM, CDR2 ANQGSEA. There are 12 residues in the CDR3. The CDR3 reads CSGTGGHYGYTF. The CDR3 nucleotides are TGCAGCGGGACAGGGGGTCACTATGGCTACACCTTC.

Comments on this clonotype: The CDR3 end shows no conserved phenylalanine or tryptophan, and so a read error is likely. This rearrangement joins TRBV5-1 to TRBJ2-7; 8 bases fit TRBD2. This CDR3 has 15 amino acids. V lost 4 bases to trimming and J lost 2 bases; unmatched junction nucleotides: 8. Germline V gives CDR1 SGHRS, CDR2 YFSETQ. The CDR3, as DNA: TGCGCCAGCAGCCAGGTTAGCGGGACCACCTACGAGCAGTACCTC. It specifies CASSQVSGTTYEQYL.